This T cell receptor (beta chain) was observed in a study of blood T cell repertoires in COVID-19. Study-level background: Sites in the United States, Italy and Spain provided acute and convalescent COVID-19 samples.

The V end lost 7 bases, the J end lost 4 bases, and 6 bases lay between the germline ends. CDR3 length equals 11 residues. Germline loops: CDR1 WSHSY, CDR2 SAAADI. Original processing notes: Reference gene primer amplification gave estimated nucleated cell counts. Assay used: immunoSEQ multiplex PCR; TCRdb lists only in-frame clones, some missing. That table supplies the V and J calls and clone size; D and trimming were determined from the DNA. The sample records just under 20,000 clones, about 88% being singletons. The clonotype originates from a human donor with active COVID-19. The donor label of this sample is uncertain. The chain employs TRBV10-2 and TRBJ2-3, with TRBD1 as a possible D gene (5 bases). Sequenced: peripheral blood. The CDR3 DNA sequence: TGCGCCAGCAAGGGGCCAGATACGCAGTATTTT. This sequence encodes CASKGPDTQYF.